This T cell receptor (beta chain) was sequenced for a study of blood T cell repertoires in COVID-19. Here immunoSEQ multiplex PCR was the method, and the copy in TCRdb shows in-frame clones only, minus some. The table includes around 250,000 clones, roughly 85% detected once. The sample was PBMCs or T cells enriched from blood (not recorded which). The TCR sequence derives from a man aged 35 to 55 who had been exposed to COVID-19.

CDR3 in amino acids: CASIPEGGRPYNEQFF. CDR3 in DNA: TGTGCCAGCATCCCGGAGGGCGGGAGGCCCTACAATGAGCAGTTCTTC. V is TRBV7-3 and J is TRBJ2-1; 8 bases map to TRBD2. V lost 7 bases and J lost 2; bases outside the gene matches: 10. Germline V gene data show CDR1 as SGHTA and CDR2 as FQGTGA. This CDR3 comprises 16 residues.